A single T cell receptor (beta chain) is shown here with its context. This sample is part of a study of CD8 T cells in Susac syndrome. V was pared by 3 bases and J by 4 bases, with 13 bases between. Germline V CDR1 and CDR2: DFQATT, SNEGSKA (reference sequence). CDR3 length: 14 amino acids. After extraction with the RNeasy kit, about 0.45 to 1 ug of the RNA was reverse transcribed using random hexamers. Via MiXCR, TCRdb re-called the immunoSEQ multiplex PCR reads, giving one row per CDR3 protein. The sample records under 55,000 distinct CDR3 sequences, 90% to 95% being singletons. Sample: CD8+ T cells from PBMCs. V and J are TRBV20-1 and TRBJ2-1, with D possibly called TRBD1 or TRBD2 (5 bases each). This TCR derives from a human donor with multiple sclerosis. This CDR3 is CSASEGFEYNEQFF. CDR3 in DNA: TGCAGTGCTAGTGAGGGGTTCGAATACAATGAGCAGTTCTTC.